This is a list of T cell receptor beta chains from one sample in a study of blood T cell repertoires in COVID-19. TCRdb's copy holds only in-frame clones and misses some; the assay was immunoSEQ multiplex PCR. The repertoire has about 67,000 clones, around nine tenths of them found once; the top ten carry around a fifth. Material: peripheral blood. The receptors were sampled from a woman of 80 years or more with acute or convalescent COVID-19. Each CDR3 is given with its conserved first and last residue. D genes are given only for firm matches. Clone sizes are given selectively: once, few, many, or a class where the clone is expanded.

J gene: TRBJ1-6
V gene: TRBV28
D gene: -
clone size: -
CDR3 protein: CASTPRRDTLSSYNSPLHF
CDR3 DNA: TGTGCCAGCACCCCTCGACGGGACACCCTGAGCTCCTATAATTCACCCCTCCACTTT

J gene: TRBJ2-2
V gene: TRBV4-1
D gene: -
clone size: -
CDR3 protein: CASSQDGKRNTGELFF
CDR3 DNA: TGCGCCAGCAGCCAAGATGGCAAGCGAAACACCGGGGAGCTGTTTTTT

J gene: TRBJ2-1
V gene: TRBV18
D gene: -
clone size: -
CDR3 protein: CASSIQGNEQFF
CDR3 DNA: TGTGCCAGCTCAATTCAGGGCAATGAGCAGTTCTTC

J gene: TRBJ1-3
V gene: TRBV3-1/TRBV3-2
D gene: -
clone size: -
CDR3 protein: CASGRGGNTIYF
CDR3 DNA: TGTGCCAGCGGGAGGGGCGGAAACACCATATATTTT

J gene: TRBJ1-2
V gene: TRBV18
D gene: -
clone size: -
CDR3 protein: CASSPDRNYGYTF
CDR3 DNA: TGTGCCAGCTCACCAGACAGGAACTATGGCTACACCTTC

J gene: TRBJ1-2
V gene: TRBV20-1
D gene: -
clone size: few
CDR3 protein: CSASVGGGANYGYTF
CDR3 DNA: TGCAGTGCTAGTGTTGGGGGGGGAGCTAACTATGGCTACACCTTC

J gene: TRBJ2-2
V gene: TRBV27
D gene: -
clone size: -
CDR3 protein: CASSPGLTGELFF
CDR3 DNA: TGTGCCAGCAGCCCCGGACTCACCGGGGAGCTGTTTTTT

J gene: TRBJ1-1
V gene: TRBV29-1
D gene: -
clone size: -
CDR3 protein: CSVFQGLNTEAFF
CDR3 DNA: TGCAGCGTTTTTCAGGGCTTGAACACTGAAGCTTTCTTT

J gene: TRBJ2-4
V gene: TRBV9
D gene: -
clone size: -
CDR3 protein: CASSPAGDIQYF
CDR3 DNA: TGTGCCAGCAGCCCGGCCGGGGACATTCAGTACTTC

J gene: TRBJ1-6
V gene: TRBV28
D gene: -
clone size: -
CDR3 protein: CASSLGGVSSPLHF
CDR3 DNA: TGTGCCAGCAGTTTAGGGGGGGTAAGTTCACCCCTCCACTTT

J gene: TRBJ1-5
V gene: TRBV24-1
D gene: -
clone size: -
CDR3 protein: CATQTYNQPQHF
CDR3 DNA: TGTGCCACCCAAACATACAATCAGCCCCAGCATTTT

J gene: TRBJ2-3
V gene: TRBV19
D gene: TRBD2
clone size: -
CDR3 protein: CASRLAGPSTDTQYF
CDR3 DNA: TGTGCCAGTAGGCTAGCGGGGCCTAGCACAGATACGCAGTATTTT

J gene: TRBJ2-7
V gene: TRBV6-6
D gene: TRBD1
clone size: once
CDR3 protein: CASSVPGTASYEQYF
CDR3 DNA: TGTGCCAGCAGTGTACCCGGGACAGCCTCCTACGAGCAGTACTTC

J gene: TRBJ1-2
V gene: TRBV28
D gene: TRBD1
clone size: -
CDR3 protein: CASSYRGLNYGYTF
CDR3 DNA: TGTGCCAGCAGTTACAGGGGCCTAAACTATGGCTACACCTTC

J gene: TRBJ2-7
V gene: TRBV7-8
D gene: -
clone size: -
CDR3 protein: CASSLRRGGEQYF
CDR3 DNA: TGTGCCAGCAGCTTACGAAGGGGCGGCGAGCAGTACTTC

J gene: TRBJ2-5
V gene: TRBV9
D gene: -
clone size: -
CDR3 protein: CASSISSLRSQETQYF
CDR3 DNA: TGTGCCAGCAGCATCTCAAGCCTACGGTCCCAAGAGACCCAGTACTTC

J gene: TRBJ1-4
V gene: TRBV5-1
D gene: -
clone size: -
CDR3 protein: CASKSGWGPGEKLFF
CDR3 DNA: TGCGCCAGCAAGTCAGGGTGGGGCCCAGGAGAAAAACTGTTTTTT

J gene: TRBJ1-2
V gene: TRBV27
D gene: -
clone size: -
CDR3 protein: CARNNLDSPNYGYTF
CDR3 DNA: TGTGCCAGAAACAACCTGGACAGTCCTAACTATGGCTACACCTTC

J gene: TRBJ1-4
V gene: TRBV6-2/TRBV6-3
D gene: TRBD1
clone size: -
CDR3 protein: CASSQDRGRKKLFF
CDR3 DNA: TGTGCCAGCAGTCAGGACAGGGGGAGGAAAAAACTGTTTTTT

J gene: TRBJ1-5
V gene: TRBV27
D gene: TRBD1
clone size: -
CDR3 protein: CASKQRGRFLHF
CDR3 DNA: TGTGCCAGCAAACAGAGGGGGCGGTTTTTGCATTTT

J gene: TRBJ2-2
V gene: TRBV27
D gene: -
clone size: -
CDR3 protein: CASSFQTGELFF
CDR3 DNA: TGTGCCAGCAGTTTCCAAACCGGGGAGCTGTTTTTT

J gene: TRBJ2-3
V gene: TRBV24-1
D gene: TRBD2
clone size: -
CDR3 protein: CATSDLNGGATDTQYF
CDR3 DNA: TGTGCCACCAGTGATTTAAACGGGGGGGCGACAGATACGCAGTATTTT

J gene: TRBJ1-1
V gene: TRBV3-1/TRBV3-2
D gene: -
clone size: once
CDR3 protein: CASSHWGFEAFF
CDR3 DNA: TGTGCCAGCAGCCATTGGGGCTTTGAAGCTTTCTTT

J gene: TRBJ1-2
V gene: TRBV10-3
D gene: -
clone size: -
CDR3 protein: CAISGRGGIGYTF
CDR3 DNA: TGTGCCATCAGCGGACGGGGAGGAATTGGCTACACCTTC

J gene: TRBJ2-1
V gene: TRBV27
D gene: TRBD2
clone size: -
CDR3 protein: CASSLTGTSGYNEQFF
CDR3 DNA: TGTGCCAGCAGTTTAACCGGGACTAGCGGTTACAATGAGCAGTTCTTC

J gene: TRBJ1-1
V gene: TRBV19
D gene: TRBD1
clone size: -
CDR3 protein: CASTTNPDRANTEAFF
CDR3 DNA: TGTGCCAGTACCACGAACCCGGACAGGGCGAACACTGAAGCTTTCTTT

J gene: TRBJ2-7
V gene: TRBV14
D gene: -
clone size: -
CDR3 protein: CASSQAYEQYF
CDR3 DNA: TGTGCCAGCAGCCAAGCGTACGAGCAGTACTTC

J gene: TRBJ2-5
V gene: TRBV2
D gene: TRBD2
clone size: -
CDR3 protein: CASTKTASGGEETQYF
CDR3 DNA: TGTGCCAGCACTAAGACCGCTAGCGGGGGGGAAGAGACCCAGTACTTC

J gene: TRBJ1-5
V gene: TRBV19
D gene: -
clone size: -
CDR3 protein: CRDKAKYSNQPQHF
CDR3 DNA: TGTAGGGACAAGGCAAAGTATAGCAATCAGCCCCAGCATTTT

J gene: TRBJ2-1
V gene: TRBV10-3
D gene: TRBD2
clone size: -
CDR3 protein: CAISEQTSGPYNEQFF
CDR3 DNA: TGTGCCATCAGTGAGCAGACTAGCGGGCCCTACAATGAGCAGTTCTTC

J gene: TRBJ1-4
V gene: TRBV28
D gene: -
clone size: once
CDR3 protein: CASRSGREKLFF
CDR3 DNA: TGTGCCAGCAGGTCAGGGCGGGAAAAACTGTTTTTT

J gene: TRBJ1-4
V gene: TRBV28
D gene: -
clone size: -
CDR3 protein: CASRLAGGEKLFF
CDR3 DNA: TGTGCCAGCAGATTGGCGGGGGGTGAAAAACTGTTTTTT

J gene: TRBJ1-5
V gene: TRBV28
D gene: -
clone size: -
CDR3 protein: CASSRTAASGQPQHF
CDR3 DNA: TGTGCCAGCAGTCGGACAGCTGCCTCCGGGCAGCCCCAGCATTTT

J gene: TRBJ1-1
V gene: TRBV7-2
D gene: TRBD1
clone size: -
CDR3 protein: CASSLRARRGPFGTEAFF
CDR3 DNA: TGTGCCAGCAGCCTCAGAGCCAGAAGGGGGCCCTTCGGCACTGAAGCTTTCTTT

J gene: TRBJ2-5
V gene: TRBV6-5
D gene: -
clone size: -
CDR3 protein: CASHPRQGRETQYF
CDR3 DNA: TGTGCCAGCCACCCCCGTCAGGGGCGCGAGACCCAGTACTTC

J gene: TRBJ1-1
V gene: TRBV2
D gene: -
clone size: -
CDR3 protein: CASSGRGRANTEAFF
CDR3 DNA: TGTGCCAGCAGTGGCCGTGGCAGGGCGAACACTGAAGCTTTCTTT

J gene: TRBJ1-1
V gene: TRBV2
D gene: TRBD1
clone size: -
CDR3 protein: CASKDRQNTEAFF
CDR3 DNA: TGTGCCAGCAAGGACAGGCAGAACACTGAAGCTTTCTTT

J gene: TRBJ2-2
V gene: TRBV6-5
D gene: TRBD2
clone size: -
CDR3 protein: CASSYSASGSGELFF
CDR3 DNA: TGTGCCAGCAGTTACTCGGCTAGCGGGTCCGGGGAGCTGTTTTTT

J gene: TRBJ2-1
V gene: TRBV5-1
D gene: TRBD2
clone size: -
CDR3 protein: CASSPSGGTYNEQFF
CDR3 DNA: TGCGCCAGCAGCCCTAGCGGGGGGACCTACAATGAGCAGTTCTTC

J gene: TRBJ1-2
V gene: TRBV5-4
D gene: -
clone size: -
CDR3 protein: CASSLFGVSGYTF
CDR3 DNA: TGTGCCAGCAGCTTGTTCGGGGTATCAGGCTACACCTTC

J gene: TRBJ2-2
V gene: TRBV4-3
D gene: TRBD2
clone size: -
CDR3 protein: CASSQDRSGTFSDANTGELFF
CDR3 DNA: TGCGCCAGCAGCCAAGATAGGAGCGGGACCTTTAGTGATGCGAACACCGGGGAGCTGTTTTTT

J gene: TRBJ1-1
V gene: TRBV11-1
D gene: -
clone size: -
CDR3 protein: CASSLSRTEAFF
CDR3 DNA: TGTGCCAGCAGCTTAAGCCGAACTGAAGCTTTCTTT